These 15 T cell receptor beta chains originate from one sample sequenced in a study of T cell responses to AZD1222 COVID-19 vaccine (dated by TCRdb to the early 2020s). Library generation was performed with the immunoSEQ multiplex PCR assay. Not all clones reach the TCRdb copy of this immuneACCESS table, which keeps in-frame sequences only. Checked studies attribute under half of the gap to unresolved V genes and leave the rest unexplained. Counted in this sample were 160,000 or so clones; 88% of them appeared once. Of the sample, 4% to 4.5% falls within the top ten clones. Reading the label with the study, this specimen's time point is: about 28 days (+/-7) after the second vaccine dose. The material sequenced was peripheral blood, taken 28 days after the second AZD1222 dose. Source of these receptors: an adult who received the AZD1222 COVID-19 vaccine.

The J gene is TRBJ2-6, the V gene TRBV4-3; 11 bases align to TRBD1. Germline V CDR1 and CDR2: LGHNA, YSLEER. The junction had 4 bases not matched to a gene; V was cut back by 0 bases and J by 0 bases. The CDR3 has 19 amino acids. DNA for the CDR3: TGCGCCAGCAGCCAAGATCGAGGGACAGGGGGCTCTGGGGCCAACGTCCTGACTTTC. It codes for CASSQDRGTGGSGANVLTF.

J is TRBJ1-3 and V is TRBV6-6, with D unresolved. This CDR3 contains 14 residues. Germline V gives CDR1 MNHNY, CDR2 SVGAGI (reference sequence). Trimming left V 10 bases short and J 2 bases short, with 15 bases between. CDR3 sequence reads: CATTAYSTGNTIYF. In DNA, the CDR3 is TGTGCCACCACAGCCTATTCGACTGGAAACACCATATATTTT.

The chain couples TRBV6-5 to TRBJ2-7; tentatively, D is TRBD2 (6 bases). The length of the CDR3 is 13 residues. Germline CDR1 MNHEY, CDR2 SVGAGI. V was trimmed by 5 bases and J by 2 bases, leaving 10 bases between them. The CDR3 protein is CASSHGGTYEQYF. The CDR3 nucleotides are TGTGCCAGCAGTCACGGGGGAACCTACGAGCAGTACTTC.

The genes are TRBV25-1 and TRBJ2-7; possibly TRBD1 for D (5 bases). Trimming cost V 5 bases and J 6 bases, with 14 bases left between them. Germline lookup yields CDR1 MGHDK and CDR2 SYGVNS. CDR3 length equals 13 residues. This CDR3 reads CASSTRAGPEQYF. DNA of the CDR3: TGTGCCAGCAGTACCCGGGCAGGGCCCGAGCAGTACTTC.

The rearrangement links TRBV18 to TRBJ2-1; the match to TRBD1 covers 10 bases. The ends lost 2 bases at V and 4 bases at J; junction bases unmatched: 8. The CDR3 has 17 amino acids. Per the germline V gene, CDR1 is KGHSH and CDR2 is LQKENI. The CDR3 bases are TGTGCCAGCTCACCAGGGACAGGGGCGATAACGTACAATGAGCAGTTCTTC. This sequence encodes CASSPGTGAITYNEQFF.

V is TRBV15 and J is TRBJ2-5; weak D call: TRBD1 (5 bases). Germline assignment: CDR1 LNHNV and CDR2 YYDKDF (reference sequence). Trimming pared 3 bases from V and 4 bases from J, leaving 6 bases between. This CDR3 region has 12 residues. CDR3 in amino acids: CATSRGLETQYF. Here the CDR3 DNA reads TGTGCCACCAGCAGGGGGCTAGAGACCCAGTACTTC.

The chain carries TRBV30 and TRBJ2-1, with D possibly being TRBD1 (5 bases). Trimming took off 5 bases at V and 6 bases at J, with 14 bases between the two ends. CDR1 and CDR2 (germline): GTSNPN, SVGIG (reference sequence). The CDR3 extends over 13 amino acids. The CDR3 DNA sequence: TGTGCCTGGTCCCGCCAGGGTGTCAATGAGCAGTTCTTC. This sequence encodes CAWSRQGVNEQFF.

The chain is built from TRBV18 and TRBJ2-3; D is undetermined. The ends were cut back, 3 bases at V and 7 bases at J, with 17 bases in the middle. Germline V CDR1 and CDR2: KGHSH, LQKENI. This CDR3 has 15 amino acids. The CDR3 region has the DNA TGTGCCAGCTCACCCGCGGCTCGTGGAATGAATACGCAGTATTTT. Its translation is CASSPAARGMNTQYF.

The chain uses TRBV19 and TRBJ1-2; D may be TRBD1 (5 bases). Germline V gene data show CDR1 as LNHDA and CDR2 as SQIVND (reference sequence). The CDR3 sequence is 15 residues long. Trimming pared 0 bases from V and 4 bases from J, leaving 12 bases between. This CDR3 is CASSIDGGFSYGYTF. The DNA of the CDR3 is TGTGCCAGTAGTATAGATGGGGGGTTCAGCTATGGCTACACCTTC.

The chain is built from TRBV30 and TRBJ2-7, with no clear D. The V end lost 0 bases, the J end lost 3 bases, and 9 bases lay between the germline ends. CDR3 length equals 13 residues. Germline V gene data show CDR1 as GTSNPN and CDR2 as SVGIG (reference sequence). The chain's CDR3 is CAWSVGSVYEQYF. The CDR3 coding sequence is TGTGCCTGGAGTGTAGGGTCCGTCTACGAGCAGTACTTC.

V is TRBV29-1 and J is TRBJ2-7; the match to TRBD1 covers 10 bases. The CDR3 has 12 residues. With V trimmed by 7 bases and J by 4 bases, 4 bases remained unmatched. Germline V gives CDR1 SQVTM, CDR2 ANQGSEA. This chain's CDR3 is CSGRDRGYEQYF. DNA of the CDR3: TGCAGCGGCCGGGACAGGGGATACGAGCAGTACTTC.

This clone has only one observation. CDR3 sequence (DNA): TGTGCCAGCAGCCAGCTTTACGGGGGAGACTATGGCTACACCTTC. Encoded protein: CASSQLYGGDYGYTF. The gene calls are TRBV4-2 and TRBJ1-2, with D possibly being TRBD1 (5 bases). This CDR3 has 15 amino acids. Between the trimmed V and J ends, which lost 3 bases and 3 bases, there was a span of 14 bases. Germline CDR1 is LGHNA and CDR2 is YNFKEQ.

The chain carries TRBV7-8 and TRBJ1-1; D not resolved. CDR1 and CDR2 (germline): SGHVS, FQNEAQ. V was shortened by 0 bases and J by 2 bases, with 7 bases between the two germline ends. The CDR3 is made up of 14 amino acids. The CDR3 is CASSLALYNTEAFF. CDR3 sequence (DNA): TGTGCCAGCAGCTTAGCGCTCTACAACACTGAAGCTTTCTTT.

This chain uses TRBV9 with TRBJ2-1, with no clear D. This CDR3 region has 13 residues. V lost 4 bases and J 6 bases, leaving 11 bases between the germline ends. CDR1 and CDR2 from the germline V gene are SGDLS and YYNGEE. The CDR3: CASSPAPRNEQFF. CDR3 coding DNA: TGTGCCAGCAGCCCAGCCCCTCGCAATGAGCAGTTCTTC. The full variable domain, its missing parts supplied by reference TRBV9 and TRBJ2-1, is DSGVTQTPKHLITATGQRVTLRCSPRSGDLSVYWYQQSLDQGLQFLIQYYNGEERAKGNILERFSAQQFPDLHSELNLSSLELGDSALYFCASSPAPRNEQFFGPGTRLTVL.

The CDR3: CASSQEGRGSDTQYF. Here the CDR3 DNA reads TGCGCCAGCAGCCAAGAGGGGCGGGGTTCAGATACGCAGTATTTT. This chain uses TRBV4-1 with TRBJ2-3, with D possibly TRBD2 on 6 matching bases. V was cut by 0 bases and J by 4 bases, with 11 bases left in between. This CDR3 region has 15 residues. Germline V gives CDR1 MGHRA, CDR2 YSYEKL.